This T cell receptor beta chain derives from a study of blood T cell repertoires in COVID-19. Study-wide background: Both acute and convalescent COVID-19 samples were obtained from the United States, Italy and Spain.

Clones were read by immunoSEQ multiplex PCR, and TCRdb kept only the in-frame ones, dropping some. This sample has some 200,000 clones, with approximately 86% found just once. The receptor was isolated from a young man with active or convalescent COVID-19. The sequencing input was peripheral blood.

The CDR3 sequence is CATSSRYSGRIADTQYF. CDR3 in DNA: TGTGCCACCAGCAGCCGTTATAGCGGGAGAATCGCAGATACGCAGTATTTT. The chain couples TRBV15 to TRBJ2-3; 9 bases are a match to TRBD2. The CDR3 is made up of 17 amino acids. The J segment lost 4 bases and the V segment lost 3 bases, leaving 11 bases of the junction unmatched. Germline V lookup: CDR1 LNHNV, CDR2 YYDKDF (reference sequence).